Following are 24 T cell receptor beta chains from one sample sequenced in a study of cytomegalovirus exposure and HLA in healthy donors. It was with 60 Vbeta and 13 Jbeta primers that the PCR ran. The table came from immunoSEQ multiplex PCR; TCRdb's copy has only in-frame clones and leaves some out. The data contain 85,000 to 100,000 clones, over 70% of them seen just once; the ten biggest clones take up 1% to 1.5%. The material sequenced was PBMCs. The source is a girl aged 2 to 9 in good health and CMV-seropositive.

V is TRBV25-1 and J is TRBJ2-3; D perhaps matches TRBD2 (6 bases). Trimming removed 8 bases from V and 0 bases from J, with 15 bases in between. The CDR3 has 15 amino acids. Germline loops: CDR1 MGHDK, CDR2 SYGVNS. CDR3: CASAAGFTSTDTQYF. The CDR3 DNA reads TGTGCCAGCGCGGCGGGGTTCACTAGCACAGATACGCAGTATTTT.

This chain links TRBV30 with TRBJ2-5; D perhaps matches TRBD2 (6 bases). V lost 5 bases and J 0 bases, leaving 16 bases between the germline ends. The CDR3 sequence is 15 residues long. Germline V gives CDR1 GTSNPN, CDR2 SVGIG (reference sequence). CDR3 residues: CAWSRLGGDQETQYF. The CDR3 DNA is TGTGCCTGGTCCCGCCTTGGAGGGGACCAAGAGACCCAGTACTTC.

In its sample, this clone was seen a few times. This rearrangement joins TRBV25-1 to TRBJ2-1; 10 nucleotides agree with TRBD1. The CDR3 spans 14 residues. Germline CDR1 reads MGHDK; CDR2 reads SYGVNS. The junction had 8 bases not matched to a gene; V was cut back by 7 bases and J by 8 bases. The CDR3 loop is CASIPGTGDHEQFF. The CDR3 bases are TGTGCCAGCATTCCCGGGACAGGGGACCATGAGCAGTTCTTC. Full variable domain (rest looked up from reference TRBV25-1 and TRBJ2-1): EADIYQTPRYLVIGTGKKITLECSQTMGHDKMYWYQQDPGMELHLIHYSYGVNSTEKGDLSSESTVSRIRTEHFPLTLESARPSHTSQYLCASIPGTGDHEQFFGPGTRLTVL.

CDR3 in DNA: TGTGCCAGCAGCTCCCGGGGCGGGACTTTGGGAGAGACCCAGTACTTC. Translation gives CASSSRGGTLGETQYF. This chain links TRBV2 with TRBJ2-5, with D perhaps TRBD2 (6 bases). Germline CDR1 is SNHLY and CDR2 is FYNNEI. V was clipped by 6 bases and J by 4 bases, with 21 bases between them. There are 16 residues in the CDR3.

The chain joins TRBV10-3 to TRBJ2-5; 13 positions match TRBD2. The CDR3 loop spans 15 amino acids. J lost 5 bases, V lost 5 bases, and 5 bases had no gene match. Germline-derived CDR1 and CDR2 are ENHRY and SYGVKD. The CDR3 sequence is CAISRLAGGRETQYF. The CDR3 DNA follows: TGTGCCATCAGTAGACTAGCGGGAGGCCGGGAGACCCAGTACTTC.

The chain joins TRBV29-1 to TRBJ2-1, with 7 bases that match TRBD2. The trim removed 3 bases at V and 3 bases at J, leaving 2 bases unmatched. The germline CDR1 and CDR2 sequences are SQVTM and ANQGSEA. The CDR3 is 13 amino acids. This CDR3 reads CSVERESYNEQFF. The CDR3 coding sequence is TGCAGCGTTGAGCGGGAGAGCTACAATGAGCAGTTCTTC.

In nucleotides, the CDR3 is TGCGCCAGCAGCTTGGGACAGGGGGCAGGTGGCTACACCTTC. Protein product: CASSLGQGAGGYTF. This sequence joins TRBV5-1 and TRBJ1-2; 10 bases align to TRBD1. Germline trimming cut 0 bases from V and 7 bases from J; bases unmatched to any gene: 3. The CDR3 has 14 residues. Germline CDR1 reads SGHRS; CDR2 reads YFSETQ.

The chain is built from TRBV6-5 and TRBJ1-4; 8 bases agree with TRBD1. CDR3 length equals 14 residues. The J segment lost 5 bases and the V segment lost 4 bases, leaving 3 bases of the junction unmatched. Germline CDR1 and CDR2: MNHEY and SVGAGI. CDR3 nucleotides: TGTGCCAGCAGTTCGACAGGGGCCAATGAAAAACTGTTTTTT. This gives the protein CASSSTGANEKLFF.

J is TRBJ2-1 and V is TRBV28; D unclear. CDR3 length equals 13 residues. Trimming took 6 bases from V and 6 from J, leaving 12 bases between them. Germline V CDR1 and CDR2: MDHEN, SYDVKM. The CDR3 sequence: CASRRVETNEQFF. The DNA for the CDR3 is TGTGCCAGCAGGAGAGTGGAGACCAATGAGCAGTTCTTC.

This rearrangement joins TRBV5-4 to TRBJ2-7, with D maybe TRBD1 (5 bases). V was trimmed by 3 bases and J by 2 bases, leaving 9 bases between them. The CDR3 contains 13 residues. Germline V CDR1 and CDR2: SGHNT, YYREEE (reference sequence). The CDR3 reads CASSSGHPYEQYF. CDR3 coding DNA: TGTGCCAGCAGCTCAGGACATCCCTACGAGCAGTACTTC.

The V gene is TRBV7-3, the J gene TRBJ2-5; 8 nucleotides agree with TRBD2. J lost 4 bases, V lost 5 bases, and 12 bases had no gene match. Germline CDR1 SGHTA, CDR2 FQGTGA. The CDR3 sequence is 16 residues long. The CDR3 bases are TGTGCCAGCAGCCAACGAGGCGGGGGGAAGGGAGAGACCCAGTACTTC. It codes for CASSQRGGGKGETQYF.

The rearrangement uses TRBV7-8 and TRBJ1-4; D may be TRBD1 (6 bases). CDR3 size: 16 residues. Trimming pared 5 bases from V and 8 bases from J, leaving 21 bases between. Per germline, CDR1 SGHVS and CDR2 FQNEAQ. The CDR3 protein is CASSLSRLRGREKLFF. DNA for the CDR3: TGTGCCAGCAGCCTAAGTCGGCTCAGGGGTAGGGAAAAACTGTTTTTT.

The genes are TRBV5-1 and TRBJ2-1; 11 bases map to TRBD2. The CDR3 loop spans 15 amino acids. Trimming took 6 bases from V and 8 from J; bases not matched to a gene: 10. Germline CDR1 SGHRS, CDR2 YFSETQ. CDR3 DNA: TGCGCCAGCAACTTACTAGCGGGAGAGATCTATGAGCAGTTCTTC. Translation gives CASNLLAGEIYEQFF.

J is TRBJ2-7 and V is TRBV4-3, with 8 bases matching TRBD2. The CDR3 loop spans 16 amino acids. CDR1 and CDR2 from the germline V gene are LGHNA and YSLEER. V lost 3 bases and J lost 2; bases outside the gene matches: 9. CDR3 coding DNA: TGCGCCAGCAGCCAGGGAACTAGCGGAGGGCCCTACGAGCAGTACTTC. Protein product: CASSQGTSGGPYEQYF.

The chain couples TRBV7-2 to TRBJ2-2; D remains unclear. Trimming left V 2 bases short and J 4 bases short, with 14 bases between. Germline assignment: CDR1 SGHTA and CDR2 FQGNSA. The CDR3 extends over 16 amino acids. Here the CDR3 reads CASSLKWAPRTGELFF. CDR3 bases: TGTGCCAGCAGCTTAAAATGGGCCCCTCGCACCGGGGAGCTGTTTTTT.

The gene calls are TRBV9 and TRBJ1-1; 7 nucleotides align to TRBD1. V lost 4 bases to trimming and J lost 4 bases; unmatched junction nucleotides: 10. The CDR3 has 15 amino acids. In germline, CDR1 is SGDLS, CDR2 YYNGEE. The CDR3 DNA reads TGTGCCAGCAGCTCTCAGGGGGGTGATGTCACTGAAGCTTTCTTT. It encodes CASSSQGGDVTEAFF.

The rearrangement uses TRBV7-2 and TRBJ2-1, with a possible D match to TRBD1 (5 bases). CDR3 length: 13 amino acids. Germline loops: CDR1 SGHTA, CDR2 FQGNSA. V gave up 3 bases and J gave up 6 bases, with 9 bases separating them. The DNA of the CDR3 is TGTGCCAGCAGCTTGGGGCTGACCAATGAGCAGTTCTTC. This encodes CASSLGLTNEQFF.

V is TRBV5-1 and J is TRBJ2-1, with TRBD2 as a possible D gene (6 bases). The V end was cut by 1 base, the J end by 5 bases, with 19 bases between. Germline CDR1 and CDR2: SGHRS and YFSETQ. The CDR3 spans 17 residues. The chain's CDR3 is CASSLTLEGGSHNEQFF. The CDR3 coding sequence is TGCGCCAGCAGCTTGACTCTCGAGGGAGGAAGTCACAATGAGCAGTTCTTC.

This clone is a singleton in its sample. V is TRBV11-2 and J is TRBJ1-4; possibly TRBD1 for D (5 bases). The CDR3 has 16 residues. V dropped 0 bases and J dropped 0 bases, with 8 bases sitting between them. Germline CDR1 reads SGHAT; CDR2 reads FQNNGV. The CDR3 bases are TGTGCCAGCAGCTTAGACAGGGACTCAACTAATGAAAAACTGTTTTTT. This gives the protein CASSLDRDSTNEKLFF.

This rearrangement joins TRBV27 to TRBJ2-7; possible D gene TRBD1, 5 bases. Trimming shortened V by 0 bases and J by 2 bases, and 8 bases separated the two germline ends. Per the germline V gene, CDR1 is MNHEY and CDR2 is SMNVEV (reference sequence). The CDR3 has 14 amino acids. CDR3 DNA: TGTGCCAGCAGTTTATCGCTGACAGCCTACGAGCAGTACTTC. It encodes CASSLSLTAYEQYF.

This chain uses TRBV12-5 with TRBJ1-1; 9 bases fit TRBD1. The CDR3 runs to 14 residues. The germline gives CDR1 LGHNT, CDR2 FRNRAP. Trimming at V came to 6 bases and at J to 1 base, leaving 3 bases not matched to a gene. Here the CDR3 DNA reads TGTGCTAGTGGAACGACAGGGGGGAACACTGAAGCTTTCTTT. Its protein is CASGTTGGNTEAFF.

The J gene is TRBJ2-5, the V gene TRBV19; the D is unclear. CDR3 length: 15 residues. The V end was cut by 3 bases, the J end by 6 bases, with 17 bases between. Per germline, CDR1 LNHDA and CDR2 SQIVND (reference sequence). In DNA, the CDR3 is TGTGCCAGTAGTATTGGCCCCCGCTCTCTGCAGACCCAGTACTTC. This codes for CASSIGPRSLQTQYF.

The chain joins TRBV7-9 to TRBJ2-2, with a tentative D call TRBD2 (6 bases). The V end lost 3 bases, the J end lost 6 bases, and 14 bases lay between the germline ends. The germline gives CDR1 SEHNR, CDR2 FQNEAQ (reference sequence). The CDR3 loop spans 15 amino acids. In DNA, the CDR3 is TGTGCCAGCAGCTTGACCCTCGGGGGTTCCGGGGAGCTGTTTTTT. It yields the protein CASSLTLGGSGELFF.

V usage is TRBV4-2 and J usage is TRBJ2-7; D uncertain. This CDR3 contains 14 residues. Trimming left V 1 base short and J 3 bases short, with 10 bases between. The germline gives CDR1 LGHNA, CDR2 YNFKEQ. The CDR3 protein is CASSQGELHYEQYF. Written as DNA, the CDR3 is TGTGCCAGCAGCCAAGGAGAACTCCACTACGAGCAGTACTTC.